One sample yielded the 13 T cell receptor beta chains listed below, sequenced in a study of read filtering for tumor transcriptome and immune sequencing. Molecular barcoded adaptors covering alpha/delta and beta/gamma chains were used on approximately 440 ng RNA. Via MiXCR, TCRdb re-called the reads, giving one row per CDR3 protein. Of over 90,000 distinct CDR3 sequences listed, about 22% are singletons. The specimen sequenced was a population of CD138-negative cells sorted from bone marrow. Receptors originate from a donor older than 35 with multiple myeloma.

This clonotype was picked up a small number of times. V is TRBV18 and J is TRBJ2-5; possible D gene TRBD2, 6 bases. V was cut by 4 bases and J by 2 bases, with 14 bases left in between. The CDR3 runs 15 residues. Germline V gives CDR1 KGHSH, CDR2 LQKENI. In DNA form, the CDR3 reads TGTGCCAGCTCACGGGACTTTCAGGATCAAGAGACCCAGTACTTC. Its translation is CASSRDFQDQETQYF.

Regarding this clonotype: The conserved phenylalanine or tryptophan is not found at the CDR3 terminus, so this likely reflects a read error. The gene calls are TRBV20-1 and TRBJ1-1; D gene ambiguous. Germline V gene sequence: CDR1 DFQATT, CDR2 SNEGSKA (reference sequence). Trimming stripped 3 bases from V and 1 base from J, with 9 bases between. The CDR3 has 13 residues. CDR3 amino acids: CSARGAPNTEAFL. The CDR3 DNA reads as TGCAGTGCTAGGGGAGCGCCGAACACTGAAGCTTTCCTT.

As regards this clonotype: No conserved phenylalanine or tryptophan ends this CDR3, so it is likely a read error. It is unclear where the CDR3 begins or ends on the DNA, so no DNA is shown, and the CDR3 is as TCRdb lists it. The chain is built from TRBV2 and TRBJ1-1; the table's D call of TRBD1 was not tested on the DNA. Germline V lookup: CDR1 SNHLY, CDR2 FYNNEI. From its first to its last residue, the CDR3 has 13 amino acids. CDR3 protein: CASGLWGNTEASS.

There are many counts of this clonotype. This chain connects TRBV23-1 to TRBJ1-1; 10 bases map to TRBD1. TRBV23-1 is an ORF, with its function uncertain. The CDR3 loop spans 17 amino acids. V dropped 2 bases and J dropped 5; count of bases not matched to a gene: 11. CDR3 in DNA: TGCGCCAGCAGTCAACCCCTGATTAGGACAGGGGGGACTGAAGCTTTCTTT. Amino acid sequence: CASSQPLIRTGGTEAFF.

The V call is TRBV19, the J call TRBJ1-2; TRBD1 might be the D (6 bases). V was trimmed by 5 bases and J by 8 bases, leaving 18 bases between them. The CDR3 length is 14 residues. Germline CDR1 and CDR2: LNHDA and SQIVND (reference sequence). The CDR3: CASSPSGGHWGYTF. CDR3 bases: TGTGCCAGTAGTCCCTCGGGGGGACACTGGGGCTACACCTTC. Complete variable domain (other parts from reference TRBV19 and TRBJ1-2): DGGITQSPKYLFRKEGQNVTLSCEQNLNHDAMYWYRQDPGQGLRLIYYSQIVNDFQKGDIAEGYSVSREKKESFPLTVTSAQKNPTAFYLCASSPSGGHWGYTFGSGTRLTVV.

This clonotype was detected ten times or more. This chain links TRBV5-1 with TRBJ2-3; tentatively, D is TRBD2 (6 bases). The CDR3 spans 14 residues. Trimming pared 3 bases from V and 3 bases from J, leaving 11 bases between. Per germline, CDR1 SGHRS and CDR2 YFSETQ. The CDR3 here is CASSSGTSTDTQYF. CDR3 in DNA: TGCGCCAGCAGCTCGGGGACTTCTACAGATACGCAGTATTTT.

This clonotype was detected many times. The rearrangement links TRBV6-2 or TRBV6-3 to TRBJ2-5; a weak D match, TRBD2 (6 bases). There are 13 residues in the CDR3. V was clipped by 7 bases and J by 7 bases, with 16 bases between them. Germline CDR1 reads MNHEY; CDR2 reads SVGEGT. As DNA, the CDR3 is TGTGCCAGCACCCCAGGACTATTTGGGACCCAGTACTTC. Translating gives CASTPGLFGTQYF.

This clonotype was seen at least ten times. This chain uses TRBV20-1 with TRBJ2-1, with D possibly being TRBD2 (7 bases). This CDR3 is 16 amino acids long. Trimming removed 2 bases from V and 4 bases from J, with 18 bases in between. The germline V gene encodes CDR1 DFQATT and CDR2 SNEGSKA (reference sequence). This CDR3 is CSARSYRGAEYNEQFF. The CDR3 DNA reads as TGCAGTGCTAGAAGCTATCGGGGGGCGGAATACAATGAGCAGTTCTTC.

The CDR3 protein is CASSLDPRAHGYTF. The CDR3 DNA sequence: TGTGCCAGCAGCCTGGACCCCAGGGCCCATGGCTACACCTTC. The V gene is TRBV28, the J gene TRBJ1-2, with a weak D call TRBD1 (5 bases). The CDR3 loop spans 14 amino acids. From germline, CDR1 is MDHEN and CDR2 SYDVKM. V was clipped by 6 bases and J by 6 bases, with 17 bases between them.

Comment on this clonotype: This may stem from a read error, because a much larger clone lies one nucleotide away. This chain uses TRBV5-1 with TRBJ2-5; perhaps TRBD1 as D (6 bases). CDR1 is SGHRS and CDR2 is YFSETQ in the germline V gene. The CDR3 runs to 13 residues. The CDR3 sequence: CASSLMGAETQDF. In DNA form, the CDR3 reads TGCGCCAGCAGCTTAATGGGGGCCGAGACCCAGGACTTC.

This clonotype was seen many times. The V and J genes are TRBV5-1 and TRBJ2-3; D remains ambiguous. This CDR3 is 14 amino acids long. The V end lost 0 bases, the J end lost 4 bases, and 9 bases lay between the germline ends. Germline V gene data show CDR1 as SGHRS and CDR2 as YFSETQ. In DNA, the CDR3 is TGCGCCAGCAGCTTGGAGGGCGGCCCAGATACGCAGTATTTT. Translating it yields CASSLEGGPDTQYF.

The chain couples TRBV20-1 to TRBJ2-5, with D possibly being TRBD1 or TRBD2 (7 bases each). The V gene's germline CDR1 is DFQATT and CDR2 SNEGSKA (reference sequence). The CDR3 contains 12 residues. CDR3 loop: CSARGGRGTQYF. The CDR3 DNA sequence: TGCAGCGCCAGGGGGGGGCGGGGGACCCAGTACTTC.

Remarks on this clonotype: A far larger clone is a single base away, which makes a read error likely. The chain uses TRBV20-1 and TRBJ2-5; D gene uncertain. The DNA end is a closer match to TRBJ2-1, so the J assignment may be wrong. The CDR3 length is 15 residues. Germline values: CDR1 DFQATT, CDR2 SNEGSKA (reference sequence). CDR3 protein: CSARERKYSYNGQFF. Written as DNA, the CDR3 is TGCAGTGCTAGAGAAAGGAAGTACTCCTACAATGGGCAGTTCTTC.